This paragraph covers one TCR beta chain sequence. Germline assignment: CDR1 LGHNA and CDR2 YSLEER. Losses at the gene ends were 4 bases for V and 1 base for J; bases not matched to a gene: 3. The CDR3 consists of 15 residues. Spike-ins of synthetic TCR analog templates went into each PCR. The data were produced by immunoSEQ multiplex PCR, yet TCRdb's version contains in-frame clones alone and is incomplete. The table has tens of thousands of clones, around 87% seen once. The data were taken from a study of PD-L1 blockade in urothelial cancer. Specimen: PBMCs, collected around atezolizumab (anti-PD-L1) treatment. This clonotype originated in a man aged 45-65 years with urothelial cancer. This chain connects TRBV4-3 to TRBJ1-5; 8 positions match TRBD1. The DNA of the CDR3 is TGCGCCAGCAGCCTAAGACAGGGGAGCAATCAGCCCCAGCATTTT. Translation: CASSLRQGSNQPQHF.